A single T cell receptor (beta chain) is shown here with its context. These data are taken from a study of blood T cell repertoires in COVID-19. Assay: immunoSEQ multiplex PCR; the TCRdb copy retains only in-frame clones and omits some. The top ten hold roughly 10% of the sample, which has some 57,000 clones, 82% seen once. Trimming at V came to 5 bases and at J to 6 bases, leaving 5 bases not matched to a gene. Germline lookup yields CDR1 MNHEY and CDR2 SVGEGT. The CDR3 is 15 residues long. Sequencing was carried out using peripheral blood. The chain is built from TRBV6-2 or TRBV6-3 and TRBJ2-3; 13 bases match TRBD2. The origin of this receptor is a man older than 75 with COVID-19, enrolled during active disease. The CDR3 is CASSTSGGAVDTQYF. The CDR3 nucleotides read TGTGCCAGCAGTACTAGCGGGGGGGCGGTGGATACGCAGTATTTT.